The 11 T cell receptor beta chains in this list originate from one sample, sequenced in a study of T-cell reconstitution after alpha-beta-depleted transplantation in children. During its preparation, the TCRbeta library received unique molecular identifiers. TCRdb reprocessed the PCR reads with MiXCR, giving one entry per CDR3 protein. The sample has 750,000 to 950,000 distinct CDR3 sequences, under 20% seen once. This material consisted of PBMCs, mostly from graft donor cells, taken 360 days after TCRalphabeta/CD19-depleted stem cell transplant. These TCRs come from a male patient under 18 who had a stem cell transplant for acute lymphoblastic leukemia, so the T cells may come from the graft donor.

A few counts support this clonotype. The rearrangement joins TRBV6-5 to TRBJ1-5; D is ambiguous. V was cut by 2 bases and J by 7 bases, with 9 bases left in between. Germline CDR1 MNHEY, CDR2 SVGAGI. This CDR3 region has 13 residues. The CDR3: CASSYGLRQPQHF. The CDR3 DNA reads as TGTGCCAGCAGTTACGGGTTGCGACAGCCCCAGCATTTT.

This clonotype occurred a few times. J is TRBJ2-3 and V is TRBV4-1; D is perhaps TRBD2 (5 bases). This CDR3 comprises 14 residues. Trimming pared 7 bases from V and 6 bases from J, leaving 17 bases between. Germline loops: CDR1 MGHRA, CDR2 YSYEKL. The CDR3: CASTPSFRGDTQYF. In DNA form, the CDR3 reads TGCGCCAGCACCCCATCGTTCCGCGGGGATACGCAGTATTTT.

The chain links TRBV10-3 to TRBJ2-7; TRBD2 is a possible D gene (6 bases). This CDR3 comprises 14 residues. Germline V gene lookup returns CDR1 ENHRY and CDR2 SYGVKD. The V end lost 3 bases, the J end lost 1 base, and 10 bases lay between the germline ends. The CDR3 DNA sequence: TGTGCCATCAGTGACCAGACTAGTTCCTACGAGCAGTACTTC. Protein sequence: CAISDQTSSYEQYF.

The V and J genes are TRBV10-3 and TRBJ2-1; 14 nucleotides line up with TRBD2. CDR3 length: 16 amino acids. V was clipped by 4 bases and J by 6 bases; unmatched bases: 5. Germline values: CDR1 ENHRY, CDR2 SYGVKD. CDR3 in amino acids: CAISGLAGGAPNEQFF. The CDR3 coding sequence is TGTGCCATCAGTGGACTAGCGGGAGGGGCTCCCAATGAGCAGTTCTTC.

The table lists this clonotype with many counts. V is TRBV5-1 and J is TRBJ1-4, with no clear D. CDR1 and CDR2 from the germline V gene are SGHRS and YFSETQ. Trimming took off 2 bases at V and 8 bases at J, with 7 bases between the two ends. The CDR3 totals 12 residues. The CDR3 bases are TGCGCCAGCAGCTTTGGGGAAGAAAAACTGTTTTTT. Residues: CASSFGEEKLFF.

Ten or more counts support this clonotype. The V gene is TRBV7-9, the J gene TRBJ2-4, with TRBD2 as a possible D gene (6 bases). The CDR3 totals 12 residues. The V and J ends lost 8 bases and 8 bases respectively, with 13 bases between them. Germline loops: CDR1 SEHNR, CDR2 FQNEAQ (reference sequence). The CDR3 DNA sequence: TGTGCCAGCTCTAAAGGGGAGGACATTCAGTACTTC. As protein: CASSKGEDIQYF. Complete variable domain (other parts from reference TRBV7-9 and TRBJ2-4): DTGVSQNPRHKITKRGQNVTFRCDPISEHNRLYWYRQTLGQGPEFLTYFQNEAQLEKSRLLSDRFSAERPKGSFSTLEIQRTEQGDSAMYLCASSKGEDIQYFGAGTRLSVL.

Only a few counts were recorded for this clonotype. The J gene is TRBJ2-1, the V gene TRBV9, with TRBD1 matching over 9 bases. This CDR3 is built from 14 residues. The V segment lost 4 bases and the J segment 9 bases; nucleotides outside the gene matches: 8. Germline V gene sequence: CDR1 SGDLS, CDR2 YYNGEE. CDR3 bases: TGTGCCAGCAGCCCACAGGGGGCTAAGAGTGAGCAGTTCTTC. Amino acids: CASSPQGAKSEQFF. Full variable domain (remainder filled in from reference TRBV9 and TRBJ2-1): DSGVTQTPKHLITATGQRVTLRCSPRSGDLSVYWYQQSLDQGLQFLIQYYNGEERAKGNILERFSAQQFPDLHSELNLSSLELGDSALYFCASSPQGAKSEQFFGPGTRLTVL.

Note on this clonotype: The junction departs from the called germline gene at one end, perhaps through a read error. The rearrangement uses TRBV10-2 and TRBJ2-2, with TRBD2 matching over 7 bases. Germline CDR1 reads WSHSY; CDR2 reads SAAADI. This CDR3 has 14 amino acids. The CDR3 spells CASDGLGAAGELFF. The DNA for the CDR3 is TGCGCCAGCGACGGACTAGGGGCTGCCGGTGAGCTGTTTTTT.

CDR3 nucleotide sequence: TGTGCCAGCAGCGCCCCCTTGGCGAGACCTAATGAGCAGTTCTTC. This translates into CASSAPLARPNEQFF. V usage is TRBV12-3 or TRBV12-4 and J usage is TRBJ2-1; no reliable D call. CDR3 length: 15 amino acids. Trimming shortened V by 6 bases and J by 7 bases, and 19 bases separated the two germline ends.

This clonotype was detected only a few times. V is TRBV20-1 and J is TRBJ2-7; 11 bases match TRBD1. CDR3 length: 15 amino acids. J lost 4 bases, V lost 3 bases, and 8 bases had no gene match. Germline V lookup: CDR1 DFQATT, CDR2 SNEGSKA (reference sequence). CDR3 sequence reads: CSASTPDRGLYEQYF. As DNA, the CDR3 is TGCAGTGCTAGTACCCCGGACAGGGGGCTATACGAGCAGTACTTC.

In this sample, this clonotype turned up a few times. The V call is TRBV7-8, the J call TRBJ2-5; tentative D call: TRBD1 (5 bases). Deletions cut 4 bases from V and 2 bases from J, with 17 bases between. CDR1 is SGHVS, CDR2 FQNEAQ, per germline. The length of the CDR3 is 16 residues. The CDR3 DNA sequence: TGTGCCAGCAGCTGGCGCAGGGCCTTGACACAAGAGACCCAGTACTTC. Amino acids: CASSWRRALTQETQYF.